The 20 T cell receptor beta chains given below trace back to one sample, sequenced in a study of CD8+CD57+ T cells in acquired aplastic anemia. Using genomic DNA as the template, TCR beta VDJ and CDR3 profiling was carried out. MiXCR, applied by TCRdb to the reads, yields one record per CDR3 protein. Seen here are 150,000 to 200,000 distinct CDR3 sequences, over 60% observed once, and the top ten hold about 43%. Sequences were obtained from sorted CD4+, CD8+, or CD8+CD57+ T cells (not recorded which) from PBMCs. These receptors all stem from a human donor with severe aplastic anemia or a healthy control (not recorded which).

This chain joins TRBV4-1 and TRBJ2-1; no definite D call. The V gene lost 0 bases and the J gene lost 3 bases, with 6 bases spanning the gap. Germline V gene data show CDR1 as MGHRA and CDR2 as YSYEKL. This CDR3 contains 14 residues. CDR3 residues: CASSQETDYNEQFF. In nucleotides, the CDR3 is TGCGCCAGCAGCCAAGAAACAGACTACAATGAGCAGTTCTTC.

This clonotype came up a few times. This clone may be a read error of a much larger clone one base away. V usage is TRBV11-2 and J usage is TRBJ2-7, with TRBD1 matching over 9 bases. With 5 bases clipped from V and 0 bases from J, the junction kept 8 bases outside the gene matches. This CDR3 region has 16 residues. Per the germline V gene, CDR1 is SGHAT and CDR2 is FQNNGV. The CDR3 is CASSLKGDRASYEQYF. The CDR3 DNA follows: TGTGCCAGCAGCCTCAAGGGGGACAGGGCCTCCTACGAGCAGTACTTC.

This rearrangement joins TRBV7-9 to TRBJ2-3; 8 nucleotides line up with TRBD2. V trimming: 3 bases; J trimming: 1 base; junction bases outside the gene matches: 18. The CDR3 is made up of 20 amino acids. Germline assignment: CDR1 SEHNR and CDR2 FQNEAQ (reference sequence). CDR3 sequence (DNA): TGTGCCAGCAGCTTGGTCTCCGGGGGGGCGAGTTCAAGCGGCACAGATACGCAGTATTTT. Residues: CASSLVSGGASSSGTDTQYF.

This clonotype was found many times. The chain recombines TRBV7-9 with TRBJ1-2, with 7 nucleotides matching TRBD1. Germline lookup yields CDR1 SEHNR and CDR2 FQNEAQ (reference sequence). Unmatched junction bases numbered 14, after V lost 4 bases and J lost 6 bases. This CDR3 region has 16 residues. In DNA form, the CDR3 reads TGTGCCAGCAGCTCCCAATTAGACAGGGAATGGGATGGCTACACCTTC. Its protein is CASSSQLDREWDGYTF. The variable domain in full, with the rest retrieved from reference TRBV7-9 and TRBJ1-2, is DTGVSQNPRHKITKRGQNVTFRCDPISEHNRLYWYRQTLGQGPEFLTYFQNEAQLEKSRLLSDRFSAERPKGSFSTLEIQRTEQGDSAMYLCASSSQLDREWDGYTFGSGTRLTVV.

This chain uses TRBV7-9 with TRBJ2-7, with TRBD1 matching over 8 bases. Germline values: CDR1 SEHNR, CDR2 FQNEAQ (reference sequence). Trimming at V came to 5 bases and at J to 7 bases, leaving 7 bases not matched to a gene. The CDR3 length is 13 residues. CDR3 sequence: CASSTADRGEQYF. The CDR3 DNA is TGTGCCAGCAGCACAGCCGACAGGGGAGAGCAGTACTTC. The variable domain in full, completed from reference TRBV7-9 and TRBJ2-7, reads DTGVSQNPRHKITKRGQNVTFRCDPISEHNRLYWYRQTLGQGPEFLTYFQNEAQLEKSRLLSDRFSAERPKGSFSTLEIQRTEQGDSAMYLCASSTADRGEQYFGPGTRLTVT.

The V and J genes are TRBV29-1 and TRBJ2-7; TRBD2 matches at 7 bases. The ends lost 7 bases at V and 5 bases at J; junction bases unmatched: 5. From germline, CDR1 is SQVTM and CDR2 ANQGSEA. The CDR3 has 11 residues. The CDR3 loop reads CSGSGVHEQYF. For the CDR3, the DNA is TGCAGCGGGAGCGGGGTGCACGAGCAGTACTTC.

The chain couples TRBV2 to TRBJ2-7, with 16 bases aligning to TRBD2. V shed 4 bases and J 3 bases; nucleotides not matched to a gene: 6. Germline V CDR1 and CDR2: SNHLY, FYNNEI. This CDR3 has 17 residues. The CDR3 DNA follows: TGTGCCAGCAGTGGGCCGGGACTAGCGGGGGGGCTCTACGAGCAGTACTTC. Amino acid sequence: CASSGPGLAGGLYEQYF.

The table lists this clonotype with a few counts. The CDR3 DNA sequence: TGTGCCAGCAGCACAACCGTCGGACAGGGTGATTCACCCCTCCACTTT. Encoded protein: CASSTTVGQGDSPLHF. The V gene is TRBV9, the J gene TRBJ1-6, with TRBD1 identical over 8 bases. This CDR3 spans 16 amino acids. CDR1 SGDLS and CDR2 YYNGEE come from the germline V gene. With 4 bases clipped from V and 8 bases from J, the junction kept 11 bases outside the gene matches.

This clonotype was seen more than once but under ten times. The chain has TRBV29-1 and TRBJ2-5, with 7 positions matching TRBD2. From germline, CDR1 is SQVTM and CDR2 ANQGSEA. With V trimmed by 8 bases and J by 4 bases, 13 bases remained unmatched. The CDR3 contains 14 residues. The CDR3 loop reads CSSFPGGTGETQYF. The CDR3 bases are TGCAGCAGTTTCCCGGGGGGAACGGGAGAGACCCAGTACTTC.

At least ten counts were recorded for this clonotype. The rearrangement links TRBV14 to TRBJ2-5; maybe TRBD2 (5 bases). Trimming took off 0 bases at V and 2 bases at J, with 10 bases between the two ends. Germline V CDR1 and CDR2: SGHDN, FVKESK. The CDR3 contains 15 residues. The CDR3 here is CASSQDKRGQETQYF. The CDR3 DNA follows: TGTGCCAGCAGCCAAGATAAAAGAGGGCAAGAGACCCAGTACTTC. The variable domain in full, with the rest retrieved from reference TRBV14 and TRBJ2-5, is EAGVTQFPSHSVIEKGQTVTLRCDPISGHDNLYWYRRVMGKEIKFLLHFVKESKQDESGMPNNRFLAERTGGTYSTLKVQPAELEDSGVYFCASSQDKRGQETQYFGPGTRLLVL.

The chain employs TRBV12-3 or TRBV12-4 and TRBJ1-1; no firm D call. This CDR3 spans 13 amino acids. V lost 5 bases to trimming and J lost 4 bases, with 11 bases between them. The CDR3 loop is CASSPLVGTEAFF. CDR3 sequence (DNA): TGTGCCAGCAGTCCTCTCGTAGGCACTGAAGCTTTCTTT.

The CDR3 DNA sequence: TGTGCCAGCAGTTTCCGATACACTGAAGCTTTCTTT. Translated: CASSFRYTEAFF. This chain uses TRBV7-4 with TRBJ1-1; the D is unclear. CDR3 size: 12 residues. V was trimmed by 6 bases and J by 3 bases, leaving 8 bases between them. Germline V CDR1 and CDR2: SGHVT, SQSDAQ.

This chain uses TRBV7-2 with TRBJ2-7; 9 bases match TRBD2. The germline V gene encodes CDR1 SGHTA and CDR2 FQGNSA. The CDR3 sequence is 14 residues long. Trimming at V came to 5 bases and at J to 5 bases, leaving 7 bases not matched to a gene. CDR3 amino acids: CASSPAGGWDEQYF. The CDR3 DNA reads as TGTGCCAGCAGCCCTGCGGGGGGGTGGGACGAGCAGTACTTC.

As regards this clonotype: The CDR3 carries no conserved terminal phenylalanine or tryptophan, so it likely arises from a read error. The DNA is omitted, as the CDR3 cannot be located on it reliably, and the CDR3 follows TCRdb's listing. This rearrangement joins TRBV5-1 to TRBJ1-6; TRBD1 reflects the table's D call only, with no check against the DNA. The CDR3 is 8 residues long, counting both termini. The germline V gene has CDR1 SGHRS and CDR2 YFSETQ. The CDR3 here is CASSLMDS.

This clonotype was seen more than once but under ten times. The V and J genes are TRBV12-3 or TRBV12-4 and TRBJ2-5, with 7 bases aligning to TRBD1. The CDR3 loop spans 14 amino acids. J gave up 4 bases and V 8 bases, and 10 bases lay outside the gene matches. The CDR3 spells CASSPRQGGETQYF. For the CDR3, the DNA is TGTGCCAGCTCCCCGAGACAGGGTGGAGAGACCCAGTACTTC.

This chain uses TRBV15 with TRBJ2-7; unclear D gene. CDR3 size: 14 residues. V dropped 0 bases and J dropped 0 bases, with 6 bases sitting between them. CDR1 is LNHNV and CDR2 is YYDKDF in the germline V gene (reference sequence). The CDR3 sequence is CATSRDSSSYEQYF. The CDR3 nucleotides are TGTGCCACCAGCAGAGACTCGAGCTCCTACGAGCAGTACTTC.

The chain carries TRBV7-9 and TRBJ2-7, with 8 bases lining up with TRBD1. The germline V gene encodes CDR1 SEHNR and CDR2 FQNEAQ (reference sequence). V shed 5 bases, J shed 6 bases, and the junction held 9 bases outside the gene matches. The length of the CDR3 is 14 residues. Here the CDR3 DNA reads TGTGCCAGCAGCCTAAGACAGGGGACCCTCGAGCAGTACTTC. This translates into CASSLRQGTLEQYF. The whole variable domain, remainder taken from reference TRBV7-9 and TRBJ2-7, is DTGVSQNPRHKITKRGQNVTFRCDPISEHNRLYWYRQTLGQGPEFLTYFQNEAQLEKSRLLSDRFSAERPKGSFSTLEIQRTEQGDSAMYLCASSLRQGTLEQYFGPGTRLTVT.

J is TRBJ1-1 and V is TRBV29-1; 9 bases agree with TRBD1. The trim removed 6 bases at V and 5 bases at J, leaving 7 bases unmatched. The CDR3 has 13 residues. The V gene's germline CDR1 is SQVTM and CDR2 ANQGSEA. The CDR3 loop is CSVAGQGLTEAFF. In DNA, the CDR3 is TGCAGCGTCGCGGGACAGGGTTTAACTGAAGCTTTCTTT.

This clonotype was found once. The chain uses TRBV6-5 and TRBJ2-7; 9 bases match TRBD1. The CDR3 contains 16 residues. Germline V gene lookup returns CDR1 MNHEY and CDR2 SVGAGI. V shed 0 bases and J 3 bases; nucleotides not matched to a gene: 6. CDR3 loop: CASSYSTGGFFYEQYF. The CDR3, as DNA: TGTGCCAGCAGTTACTCCACAGGGGGCTTTTTCTACGAGCAGTACTTC.

This clonotype turned up a few times. The chain uses TRBV24-1 and TRBJ2-3; D remains ambiguous. Per the germline V gene, CDR1 is KGHDR and CDR2 is SFDVKD. The V and J ends lost 3 bases and 0 bases respectively, with 9 bases between them. The CDR3 extends over 15 amino acids. CDR3 region: CATSDAPGSTDTQYF. The CDR3 coding sequence is TGTGCCACCAGTGATGCCCCCGGTAGCACAGATACGCAGTATTTT.